This T cell receptor (beta chain) was retrieved from a study of T cell changes during pregnancy in multiple sclerosis. Sequencing used immunoSEQ multiplex PCR; TCRdb keeps in-frame clones, though not all of them. The sample yields approximately 100,000 clones, 90% to 95% seen once. Germline CDR1 GTSNPN, CDR2 SVGIG (reference sequence). CDR3 length: 11 amino acids. The V and J ends lost 3 bases and 6 bases respectively, with 6 bases between them. Sequencing used peripheral blood, obtained before pregnancy. The sequence derives from a female donor with multiple sclerosis, enrolled in a pregnancy study. V is TRBV30 and J is TRBJ2-1, with D hard to call. This CDR3 is CAWSLSNEQFF. CDR3 in DNA: TGTGCCTGGAGCCTCTCCAATGAGCAGTTCTTC.